This T cell receptor (beta chain) was identified during a study of T cells expressing NK-cell markers. Whole-study context: Seven HCMV-seropositive donors and one seronegative donor made up the eight sequenced donors. Findings and limits, study-wide: Once again these clonotypes came out on top in the CD3+CD56-NKG2C+ fraction of several donors.

On this clonotype itself: Its antigen is not identified.

TCRdb re-analyzed the 5' RACE reads; it lists each CDR3 protein once, without DNA. In all, the sample yields 550,000 to 600,000 distinct CDR3 sequences. Per the germline V gene, CDR1 is SGDLS and CDR2 is YYNGEE. The CDR3 is 15 amino acids. The source of this sequence is a man aged 18 to 30 in good health. The chain uses TRBV9 and TRBJ2-5. What was sequenced was blood T cells: a sorted CD56 or NKG2C T cell subset, CD4+ or CD8+ T cells, or bulk PBMC T cells (not recorded which). The CDR3 sequence: CASSVEGSIQETQYF.